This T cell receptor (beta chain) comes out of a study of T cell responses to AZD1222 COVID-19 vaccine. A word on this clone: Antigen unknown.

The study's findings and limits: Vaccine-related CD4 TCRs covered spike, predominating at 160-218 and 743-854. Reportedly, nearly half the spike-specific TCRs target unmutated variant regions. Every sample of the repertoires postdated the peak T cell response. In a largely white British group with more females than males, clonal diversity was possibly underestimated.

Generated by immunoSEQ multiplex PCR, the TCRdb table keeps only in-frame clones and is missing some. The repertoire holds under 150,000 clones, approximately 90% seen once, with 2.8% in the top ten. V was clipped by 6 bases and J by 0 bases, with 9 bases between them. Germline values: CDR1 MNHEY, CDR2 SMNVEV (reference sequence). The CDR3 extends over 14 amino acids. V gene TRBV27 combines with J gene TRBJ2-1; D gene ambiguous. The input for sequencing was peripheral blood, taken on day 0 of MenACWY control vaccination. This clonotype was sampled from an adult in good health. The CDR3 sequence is CASSLLSSYNEQFF. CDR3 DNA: TGTGCCAGCAGCCTTCTCAGCTCCTACAATGAGCAGTTCTTC.